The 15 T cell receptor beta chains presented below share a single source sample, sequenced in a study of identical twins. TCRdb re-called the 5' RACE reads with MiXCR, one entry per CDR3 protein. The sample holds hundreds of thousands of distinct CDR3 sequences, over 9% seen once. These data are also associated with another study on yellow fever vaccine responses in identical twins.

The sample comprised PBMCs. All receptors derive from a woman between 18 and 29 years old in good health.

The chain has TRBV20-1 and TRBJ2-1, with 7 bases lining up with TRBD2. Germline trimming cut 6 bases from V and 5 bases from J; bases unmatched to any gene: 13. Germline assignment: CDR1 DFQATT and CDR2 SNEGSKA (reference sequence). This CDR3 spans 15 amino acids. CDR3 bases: TGCAGTGCCCCATGGCCGGGACTACCAAACAATGAGCAGTTCTTC. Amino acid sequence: CSAPWPGLPNNEQFF.

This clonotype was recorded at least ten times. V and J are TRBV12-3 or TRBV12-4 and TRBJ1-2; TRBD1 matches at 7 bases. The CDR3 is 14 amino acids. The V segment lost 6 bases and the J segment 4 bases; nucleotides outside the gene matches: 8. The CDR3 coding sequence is TGTGCCAGCAGAAACAAACCAGGGGGCTATGGCTACACCTTC. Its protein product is CASRNKPGGYGYTF.

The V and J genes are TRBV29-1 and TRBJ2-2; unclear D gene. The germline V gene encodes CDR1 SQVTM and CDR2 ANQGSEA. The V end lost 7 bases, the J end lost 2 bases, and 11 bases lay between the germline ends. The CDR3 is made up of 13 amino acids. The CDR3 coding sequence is TGCAGCGGGATGGCAGATAACACCGGGGAGCTGTTTTTT. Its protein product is CSGMADNTGELFF.

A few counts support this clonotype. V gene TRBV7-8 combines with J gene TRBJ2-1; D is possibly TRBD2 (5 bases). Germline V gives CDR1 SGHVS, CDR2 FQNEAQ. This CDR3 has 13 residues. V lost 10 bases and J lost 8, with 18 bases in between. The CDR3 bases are TGTGCCACCGGACTTCACAATAGGGATGAGCAGTTCTTC. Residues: CATGLHNRDEQFF.

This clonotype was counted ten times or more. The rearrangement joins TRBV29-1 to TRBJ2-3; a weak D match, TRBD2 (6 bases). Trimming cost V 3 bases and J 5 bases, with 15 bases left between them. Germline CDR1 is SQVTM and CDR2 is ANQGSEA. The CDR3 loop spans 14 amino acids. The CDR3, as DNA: TGCAGCGTTGAGGCTAGCGTAGTAGGAGATACGCAGTATTTT. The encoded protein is CSVEASVVGDTQYF.

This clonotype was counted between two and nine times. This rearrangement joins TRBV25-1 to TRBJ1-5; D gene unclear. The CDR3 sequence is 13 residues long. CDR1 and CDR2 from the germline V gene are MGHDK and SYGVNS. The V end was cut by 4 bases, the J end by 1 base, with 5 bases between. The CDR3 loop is CASSGKSNQPQHF. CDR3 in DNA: TGTGCCAGCAGTGGGAAAAGCAATCAGCCCCAGCATTTT. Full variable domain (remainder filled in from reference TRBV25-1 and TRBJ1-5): EADIYQTPRYLVIGTGKKITLECSQTMGHDKMYWYQQDPGMELHLIHYSYGVNSTEKGDLSSESTVSRIRTEHFPLTLESARPSHTSQYLCASSGKSNQPQHFGDGTRLSIL.

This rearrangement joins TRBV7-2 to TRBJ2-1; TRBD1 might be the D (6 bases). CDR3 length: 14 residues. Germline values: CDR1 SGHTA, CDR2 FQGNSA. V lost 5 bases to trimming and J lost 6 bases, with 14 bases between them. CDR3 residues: CASSLQGKFNEQFF. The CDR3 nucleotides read TGTGCCAGCAGCCTACAGGGCAAGTTCAATGAGCAGTTCTTC.

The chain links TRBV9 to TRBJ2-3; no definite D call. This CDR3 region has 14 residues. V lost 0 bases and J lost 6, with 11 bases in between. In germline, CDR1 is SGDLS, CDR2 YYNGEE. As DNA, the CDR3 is TGTGCCAGCAGCGTAGGGTACGGTCCGGATACGCAGTATTTT. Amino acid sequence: CASSVGYGPDTQYF.

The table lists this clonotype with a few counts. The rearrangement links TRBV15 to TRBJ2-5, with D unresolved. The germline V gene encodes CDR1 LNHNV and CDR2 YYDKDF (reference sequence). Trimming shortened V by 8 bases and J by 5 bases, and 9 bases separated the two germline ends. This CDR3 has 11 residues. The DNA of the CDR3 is TGTGCCACCTCGGGCCTGGAGACCCAGTACTTC. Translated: CATSGLETQYF.

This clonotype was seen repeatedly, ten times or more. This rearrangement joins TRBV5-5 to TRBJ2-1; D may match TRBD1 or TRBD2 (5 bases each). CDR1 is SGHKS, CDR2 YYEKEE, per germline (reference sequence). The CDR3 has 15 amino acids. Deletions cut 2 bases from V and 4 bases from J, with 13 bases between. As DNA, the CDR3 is TGTGCCAGCAGCTTCTCCTGGGACCAATACAATGAGCAGTTCTTC. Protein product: CASSFSWDQYNEQFF.

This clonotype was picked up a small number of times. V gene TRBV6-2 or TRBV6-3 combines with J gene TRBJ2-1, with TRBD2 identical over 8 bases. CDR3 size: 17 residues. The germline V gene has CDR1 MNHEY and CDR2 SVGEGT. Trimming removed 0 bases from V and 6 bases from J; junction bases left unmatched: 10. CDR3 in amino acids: CASSYSAHAGGFNEQFF. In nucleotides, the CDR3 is TGTGCCAGCAGTTACTCGGCTCATGCGGGGGGCTTCAATGAGCAGTTCTTC.

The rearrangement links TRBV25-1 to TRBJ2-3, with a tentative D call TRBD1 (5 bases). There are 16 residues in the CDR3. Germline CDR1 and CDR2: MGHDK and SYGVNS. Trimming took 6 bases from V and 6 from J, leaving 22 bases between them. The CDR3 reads CASRPDTAREVDTQYF. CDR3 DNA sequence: TGTGCCAGCAGACCGGACACGGCCCGAGAGGTGGATACGCAGTATTTT.

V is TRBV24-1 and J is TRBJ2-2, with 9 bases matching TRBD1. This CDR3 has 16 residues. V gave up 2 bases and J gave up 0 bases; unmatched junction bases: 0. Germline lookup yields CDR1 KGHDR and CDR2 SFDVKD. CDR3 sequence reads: CATSDWTGANTGELFF. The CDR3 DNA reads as TGTGCCACCAGTGATTGGACAGGGGCGAACACCGGGGAGCTGTTTTTT.

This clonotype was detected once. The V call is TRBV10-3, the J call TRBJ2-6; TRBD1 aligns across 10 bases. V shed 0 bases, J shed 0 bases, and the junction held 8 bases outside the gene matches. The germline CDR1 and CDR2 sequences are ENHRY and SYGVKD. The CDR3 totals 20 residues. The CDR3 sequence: CAISESLGTGDYSGANVLTF. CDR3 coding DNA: TGTGCCATCAGTGAGTCCCTCGGGACAGGGGATTACTCTGGGGCCAACGTCCTGACTTTC.

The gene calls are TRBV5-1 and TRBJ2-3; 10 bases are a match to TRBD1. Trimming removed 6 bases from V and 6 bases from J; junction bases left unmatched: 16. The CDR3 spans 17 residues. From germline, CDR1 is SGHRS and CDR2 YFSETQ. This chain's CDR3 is CASNQGPRDRGTDTQYF. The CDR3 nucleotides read TGCGCCAGCAACCAAGGGCCCCGGGACAGGGGTACGGATACGCAGTATTTT.